This T cell receptor beta chain was recovered during a study of blood T cell repertoires in COVID-19. The overall study: Samples representing acute and convalescent COVID-19 were sourced from the United States, Italy and Spain.

Individuals aged 18 to 89 years were recruited from roughly 22 US areas. TCRdb keeps only in-frame clones here, not all; method: immunoSEQ multiplex PCR. Of some 270,000 clones listed, around 89% were seen once; the top ten hold roughly 4.3%. Germline assignment: CDR1 MDHEN and CDR2 SYDVKM. Unmatched junction bases numbered 6, after V lost 5 bases and J lost 2 bases. There are 15 residues in the CDR3. The material sequenced was PBMCs or T cells enriched from blood (not recorded which). The sequence derives from a woman aged 25 to 45 with acute COVID-19. The chain employs TRBV28 and TRBJ1-3, with 7 bases lining up with TRBD1. The DNA for the CDR3 is TGTGCCAGCAGTCGTGGGACAGCCACTGGAAACACCATATATTTT. Protein: CASSRGTATGNTIYF.